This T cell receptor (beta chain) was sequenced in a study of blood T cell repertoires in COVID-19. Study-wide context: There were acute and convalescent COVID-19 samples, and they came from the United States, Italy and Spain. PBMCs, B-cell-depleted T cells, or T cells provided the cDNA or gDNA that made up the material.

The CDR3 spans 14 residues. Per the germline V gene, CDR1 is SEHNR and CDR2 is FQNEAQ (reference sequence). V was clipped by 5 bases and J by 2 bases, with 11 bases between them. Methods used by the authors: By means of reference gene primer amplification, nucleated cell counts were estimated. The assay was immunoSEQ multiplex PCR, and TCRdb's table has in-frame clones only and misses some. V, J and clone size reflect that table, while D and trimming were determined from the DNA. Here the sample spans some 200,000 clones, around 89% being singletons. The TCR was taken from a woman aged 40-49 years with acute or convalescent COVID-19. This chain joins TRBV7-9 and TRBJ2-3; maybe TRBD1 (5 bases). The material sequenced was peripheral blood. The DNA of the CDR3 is TGTGCCAGCAGCGGGGCCCCAACCACAGATACGCAGTATTTT. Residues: CASSGAPTTDTQYF. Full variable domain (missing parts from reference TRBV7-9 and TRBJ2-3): DTGVSQNPRHKITKRGQNVTFRCDPISEHNRLYWYRQTLGQGPEFLTYFQNEAQLEKSRLLSDRFSAERPKGSFSTLEIQRTEQGDSAMYLCASSGAPTTDTQYFGPGTRLTVL.